A single sample is the source of the 5 T cell receptor beta chains below, sequenced in a study of cytomegalovirus exposure and HLA in healthy donors. This PCR relied on a set of 60 Vbeta primers and 13 Jbeta primers. Using immunoSEQ multiplex PCR, the repertoire was profiled, and TCRdb retains in-frame clones only, with some absent. This table lists 75,000 to 90,000 clones. Sequences were obtained from PBMCs. Receptors originate from a woman aged 55 to 70 in good health and CMV-seronegative.

The gene calls are TRBV7-9 and TRBJ2-7; D possibly corresponds to TRBD2 (5 bases). The germline V gene encodes CDR1 SEHNR and CDR2 FQNEAQ (reference sequence). CDR3 length: 15 residues. Between the trimmed V and J ends, which lost 1 base and 4 bases, there was a span of 14 bases. The CDR3 is CASSLVALGPYEQYF. DNA for the CDR3: TGTGCCAGCAGCTTAGTTGCACTAGGCCCATACGAGCAGTACTTC.

The chain combines TRBV19 with TRBJ2-5, with D unresolved. The J call could be wrong; TRBJ2-7 is a better fit for the DNA end. The CDR3 is made up of 10 amino acids. Germline-derived CDR1 and CDR2 are LNHDA and SQIVND (reference sequence). CDR3 in amino acids: CASRTYEQYF. In DNA, the CDR3 is TGTGCCAGTAGAACTTACGAGCAGTACTTC.

The chain joins TRBV4-3 to TRBJ2-7; 9 bases fit TRBD2. This CDR3 spans 15 amino acids. Germline V gene lookup returns CDR1 LGHNA and CDR2 YSLEER. V lost 1 base and J lost 5; bases outside the gene matches: 6. The CDR3 coding sequence is TGCGCCAGCAGCCAAGTTGGCGGGAGGGAGAACGAGCAGTACTTC. The encoded protein is CASSQVGGRENEQYF.

The chain uses TRBV6-1 and TRBJ1-5; 9 bases fit TRBD1. The CDR3 contains 14 residues. Germline CDR1 MNHNS, CDR2 SASEGT. The J segment lost 2 bases and the V segment lost 8 bases, leaving 4 bases of the junction unmatched. CDR3 amino acids: CASVTGGGNQPQHF. The DNA for the CDR3 is TGTGCCAGCGTGACAGGGGGGGGCAATCAGCCCCAGCATTTT.

The V call is TRBV28, the J call TRBJ2-7; a weak D match, TRBD1 (6 bases). Trimming took off 6 bases at V and 1 base at J, with 13 bases between the two ends. This CDR3 is built from 14 residues. Germline loops: CDR1 MDHEN, CDR2 SYDVKM. The CDR3: CASSIRDTSYEQYF. Written as DNA, the CDR3 is TGTGCCAGCAGCATCCGGGACACATCCTACGAGCAGTACTTC.